These 29 T cell receptor beta chains originate from one sample sequenced in a study of blood T cell repertoires in COVID-19. Measured with immunoSEQ multiplex PCR; TCRdb has only the in-frame clones, and not every one. Of hundreds of thousands of clones listed, about 88% are singletons. Sequenced: peripheral blood. The source of these receptors is a woman aged 40 to 49 who had recovered from COVID-19.

This chain joins TRBV18 and TRBJ1-6; D might be TRBD1 (5 bases). V lost 5 bases, J lost 7 bases, and 12 bases lay in between. Germline CDR1 reads KGHSH; CDR2 reads LQKENI. This CDR3 is built from 14 residues. In DNA, the CDR3 is TGTGCCAGCTCATCGACAGCTAACAATTCACCCCTCCACTTT. It encodes CASSSTANNSPLHF.

This clone was detected only once. The CDR3 loop is CASSLVQGTSTDTQYF. CDR3 coding DNA: TGTGCCAGCAGCTTAGTCCAGGGGACCTCCACAGATACGCAGTATTTT. The chain recombines TRBV7-8 with TRBJ2-3; TRBD1 might be the D (6 bases). The CDR3 runs to 16 residues. The germline V and J ends were trimmed by 1 base and 2 bases, with 13 bases remaining between them. Germline CDR1 and CDR2: SGHVS and FQNEAQ.

Regarding this clone: Compared with germline, one end of the junction differs, possibly owing to a read error. CDR3 sequence reads: CASSPPTQDGSRVF. DNA for the CDR3: TGTGCCAGCTCACCACCAACCCAGGACGGGTCGAGGGTCTTT. The chain carries TRBV18 and TRBJ2-3, with D perhaps TRBD2 (5 bases). Germline V CDR1 and CDR2: KGHSH, LQKENI. There are 14 residues in the CDR3.

This clone has only one observation. This chain joins TRBV9 and TRBJ1-2; D unresolved. Per germline, CDR1 SGDLS and CDR2 YYNGEE. The CDR3 consists of 13 residues. Trimming removed 0 bases from V and 8 bases from J, with 11 bases in between. CDR3 coding DNA: TGTGCCAGCAGCGTAGTACCCGGGGAGGGCTACACCTTC. It encodes CASSVVPGEGYTF.

This chain connects TRBV6-2 or TRBV6-3 to TRBJ1-2; TRBD1 might be the D (6 bases). The CDR3 is 15 residues long. From germline, CDR1 is MNHEY and CDR2 SVGEGT. V was cut by 2 bases and J by 5 bases, with 15 bases left in between. CDR3 in amino acids: CASSYNRAAGYGYTF. CDR3 DNA sequence: TGTGCCAGCAGTTACAACAGGGCGGCAGGGTATGGCTACACCTTC.

The chain joins TRBV5-1 to TRBJ1-3; perhaps TRBD1 as D (6 bases). With 4 bases removed from V and 0 bases from J, the gap between germline ends came to 11 bases. Germline lookup yields CDR1 SGHRS and CDR2 YFSETQ. CDR3 size: 15 residues. CDR3 nucleotides: TGCGCCAGCAGCGTACAGGGCCGCTCTGGAAACACCATATATTTT. Its protein product is CASSVQGRSGNTIYF. Using reference TRBV5-1 and TRBJ1-3 for the parts outside the CDR3, the full variable domain is KAGVTQTPRYLIKTRGQQVTLSCSPISGHRSVSWYQQTPGQGLQFLFEYFSETQRNKGNFPGRFSGRQFSNSRSEMNVSTLELGDSALYLCASSVQGRSGNTIYFGEGSWLTVV.

This clone was detected only once. The V call is TRBV25-1, the J call TRBJ1-4; the match to TRBD1 covers 9 bases. The CDR3 sequence is 15 residues long. Trimming at V came to 5 bases and at J to 5 bases, leaving 6 bases not matched to a gene. The germline V gene encodes CDR1 MGHDK and CDR2 SYGVNS. The CDR3 protein is CASSQTTGGNEKLFF. The CDR3 DNA is TGTGCCAGCAGTCAAACGACAGGGGGAAATGAAAAACTGTTTTTT.

The CDR3: CASSLGTGINQPQHF. DNA of the CDR3: TGTGCCAGCAGTTTAGGGACAGGGATCAATCAGCCCCAGCATTTT. This chain joins TRBV27 and TRBJ1-5; TRBD1 matches 9 bases. The J segment lost 3 bases and the V segment lost 2 bases, leaving 2 bases of the junction unmatched. CDR3 length: 15 amino acids. CDR1 MNHEY and CDR2 SMNVEV come from the germline V gene (reference sequence).

V and J are TRBV28 and TRBJ2-3; 8 nucleotides line up with TRBD1. There are 16 residues in the CDR3. Germline assignment: CDR1 MDHEN and CDR2 SYDVKM. With 5 bases clipped from V and 6 bases from J, the junction kept 13 bases outside the gene matches. CDR3 in DNA: TGTGCCAGCAGTCTCTGGACGACAGGGGTGGGTGATACGCAGTATTTT. Translating gives CASSLWTTGVGDTQYF.

The chain joins TRBV11-2 to TRBJ2-1, with 9 nucleotides matching TRBD2. After removal of 5 bases from V and 0 bases from J, the junction contained 11 bases not matched to a gene. There are 18 residues in the CDR3. CDR1 SGHAT and CDR2 FQNNGV come from the germline V gene. This CDR3 is CASSPGWGSGSSYNEQFF. The CDR3 DNA follows: TGTGCCAGCAGCCCCGGTTGGGGTAGCGGGAGCTCCTACAATGAGCAGTTCTTC. Variable domain in full (rest from reference TRBV11-2 and TRBJ2-1): EAGVAQSPRYKIIEKRQSVAFWCNPISGHATLYWYQQILGQGPKLLIQFQNNGVVDDSQLPKDRFSAERLKGVDSTLKIQPAKLEDSAVYLCASSPGWGSGSSYNEQFFGPGTRLTVL.

The CDR3 DNA reads as TGTGCCAGCAGTTACATTCGGACAGGGAGGTACGAGCAGTACTTC. As protein: CASSYIRTGRYEQYF. The chain joins TRBV6-5 to TRBJ2-7; 8 nucleotides line up with TRBD1. Trimming cost V 2 bases and J 4 bases; bases outside gene matches: 7. Germline V lookup: CDR1 MNHEY, CDR2 SVGAGI. The CDR3 has 15 residues.

This chain joins TRBV11-3 and TRBJ2-7, with D possibly TRBD2 on 6 matching bases. Trimming shortened V by 1 base and J by 0 bases, and 10 bases separated the two germline ends. The CDR3 contains 15 residues. Germline assignment: CDR1 SGHNT and CDR2 YENEEA. Here the CDR3 reads CASSLGASASYEQYF. CDR3 bases: TGTGCCAGCAGCTTAGGTGCTAGCGCCTCCTACGAGCAGTACTTC.

The genes are TRBV7-2 and TRBJ1-2; D is perhaps TRBD1 (6 bases). The germline V gene has CDR1 SGHTA and CDR2 FQGNSA. CDR3 size: 18 residues. V lost 5 bases, J lost 4 bases, and 26 bases lay in between. The CDR3: CASSLRDKGPALSYGYTF. In nucleotides, the CDR3 is TGTGCCAGCAGCCTCCGGGACAAGGGGCCTGCTCTTTCCTATGGCTACACCTTC.

This clone was seen a few times. This chain uses TRBV7-9 with TRBJ1-2, with 7 bases lining up with TRBD1. Unmatched junction bases numbered 10, after V lost 5 bases and J lost 7 bases. CDR1 SEHNR and CDR2 FQNEAQ come from the germline V gene (reference sequence). The CDR3 extends over 14 amino acids. The CDR3 loop is CASSRQGDTSGYTF. The CDR3 DNA reads TGTGCCAGCAGCCGACAGGGAGATACCTCTGGCTACACCTTC.

This clone was detected a few times. The gene calls are TRBV27 and TRBJ2-5; 7 bases agree with TRBD2. The CDR3 runs 18 residues. The germline gives CDR1 MNHEY, CDR2 SMNVEV (reference sequence). J lost 2 bases, V lost 6 bases, and 18 bases had no gene match. The CDR3 protein is CASSPLGLGTSEQETQYF. DNA for the CDR3: TGTGCCAGCAGCCCCCTGGGCCTAGGTACTAGCGAGCAAGAGACCCAGTACTTC.

The chain couples TRBV5-5 to TRBJ2-3; D is possibly TRBD1 (6 bases). The length of the CDR3 is 13 residues. Germline V CDR1 and CDR2: SGHKS, YYEKEE (reference sequence). The V gene lost 0 bases and the J gene lost 15 bases, with 17 bases spanning the gap. The CDR3: CASSLGGPPGEYF. The CDR3 DNA sequence: TGTGCCAGCAGCTTGGGGGGACCTCCAGGGGAATATTTT.

The CDR3: CASSLGSGTLNEQFF. CDR3 sequence (DNA): TGTGCCAGCAGCTTAGGTAGCGGGACTCTCAATGAGCAGTTCTTC. The gene calls are TRBV7-9 and TRBJ2-1; 8 nucleotides agree with TRBD2. Germline loops: CDR1 SEHNR, CDR2 FQNEAQ (reference sequence). CDR3 length equals 15 residues. With V trimmed by 1 base and J by 6 bases, 5 bases remained unmatched.

This rearrangement joins TRBV28 to TRBJ2-2, with 12 positions matching TRBD2. Trimming removed 11 bases from V and 5 bases from J; junction bases left unmatched: 9. Germline CDR1 is MDHEN and CDR2 is SYDVKM. The CDR3 runs 15 residues. For the CDR3, the DNA is TGTGCCCGCCTTAAAGGGACTAGCGGGACCGGGGAGCTGTTTTTT. Protein: CARLKGTSGTGELFF.

The genes are TRBV4-2 and TRBJ2-7; 9 nucleotides line up with TRBD2. After removal of 0 bases from V and 12 bases from J, the junction contained 18 bases not matched to a gene. This CDR3 has 17 amino acids. Per germline, CDR1 LGHNA and CDR2 YNFKEQ. The DNA of the CDR3 is TGTGCCAGCAGCCAAGAAGGCGGCGAGCGGGAGGAAGAGGGGATGTACTTC. It specifies CASSQEGGEREEEGMYF.

The genes are TRBV28 and TRBJ1-4; tentative D call: TRBD1 (5 bases). The V gene lost 3 bases and the J gene lost 4 bases, with 12 bases spanning the gap. The germline gives CDR1 MDHEN, CDR2 SYDVKM. CDR3 size: 15 residues. In DNA form, the CDR3 reads TGTGCCAGCAGTTTCTCGGCGGGGGGTAATGAAAAACTGTTTTTT. Translating it yields CASSFSAGGNEKLFF.

This rearrangement joins TRBV19 to TRBJ2-1; no reliable D call. Germline V gene data show CDR1 as LNHDA and CDR2 as SQIVND (reference sequence). The CDR3 is 15 amino acids. V lost 5 bases and J 0 bases, leaving 11 bases between the germline ends. In nucleotides, the CDR3 is TGTGCCAGTAGTTCTCAACCCAGCTCCTACAATGAGCAGTTCTTC. Amino acid sequence: CASSSQPSSYNEQFF.

The CDR3, as DNA: TGCAGTGCTAGTCACCTAGCGGACCAAGAGACCCAGTACTTC. It specifies CSASHLADQETQYF. The J gene is TRBJ2-5, the V gene TRBV20-1, with 7 bases that match TRBD2. Trimming removed 3 bases from V and 0 bases from J; junction bases left unmatched: 4. This CDR3 contains 14 residues. CDR1 DFQATT and CDR2 SNEGSKA come from the germline V gene (reference sequence).

The chain recombines TRBV30 with TRBJ2-1; 10 nucleotides agree with TRBD1. Germline CDR1 GTSNPN, CDR2 SVGIG (reference sequence). Unmatched junction bases numbered 7, after V lost 1 base and J lost 7 bases. This CDR3 region has 15 residues. CDR3 nucleotide sequence: TGTGCCTGGAGTGCCGGGACAGGGGTTTATAATGAGCAGTTCTTC. It translates to CAWSAGTGVYNEQFF.

J is TRBJ1-2 and V is TRBV6-1, with unresolved D. V lost 1 base and J lost 4, with 7 bases in between. The CDR3 spans 13 residues. The V gene's germline CDR1 is MNHNS and CDR2 SASEGT. This CDR3 reads CASSEGSSYGYTF. In DNA form, the CDR3 reads TGTGCCAGCAGTGAAGGCAGTTCCTATGGCTACACCTTC.

CDR3 region: CASSPSGPNTGELFF. Written as DNA, the CDR3 is TGCGCCAGCAGCCCTAGCGGCCCGAACACCGGGGAGCTGTTTTTT. V and J are TRBV4-3 and TRBJ2-2; 7 nucleotides agree with TRBD2. The CDR3 runs 15 residues. CDR1 is LGHNA and CDR2 is YSLEER in the germline V gene. V shed 4 bases and J 0 bases; nucleotides not matched to a gene: 2.

The chain couples TRBV28 to TRBJ2-7; 8 nucleotides align to TRBD1. V lost 2 bases and J lost 0; bases outside the gene matches: 0. The germline CDR1 and CDR2 sequences are MDHEN and SYDVKM. CDR3 length equals 14 residues. The DNA for the CDR3 is TGTGCCAGCAGTTTAACAGGGGGCTCCTACGAGCAGTACTTC. It translates to CASSLTGGSYEQYF.

The genes are TRBV6-7 and TRBJ1-3; TRBD1 is a possible D gene (5 bases). TRBV6-7 is identified as an open reading frame with a role that is uncertain. The CDR3 length is 13 residues. V shed 6 bases and J shed 9 bases, with 15 bases lying between them. The CDR3 loop is CASSSGLGSTIYF. CDR3 in DNA: TGTGCCAGCAGCTCAGGGTTGGGCTCCACCATATATTTT.

Here the CDR3 DNA reads TGCGCCAGCAGCGGTGGGGGACAGGCCGACAATGAGCAGTTCTTC. Translating it yields CASSGGGQADNEQFF. This chain connects TRBV5-1 to TRBJ2-1; 8 bases agree with TRBD1. This CDR3 spans 15 amino acids. After removal of 4 bases from V and 5 bases from J, the junction contained 8 bases not matched to a gene. Germline V gene data show CDR1 as SGHRS and CDR2 as YFSETQ.

The V gene is TRBV19, the J gene TRBJ2-2; tentatively, D is TRBD1 (5 bases). This CDR3 has 15 amino acids. In germline, CDR1 is LNHDA, CDR2 SQIVND (reference sequence). The V and J ends lost 1 base and 3 bases respectively, with 9 bases between them. The CDR3, as DNA: TGTGCCAGTAGTATAGGGGGCATAGACACCGGGGAGCTGTTTTTT. Protein product: CASSIGGIDTGELFF. Filled out from reference TRBV19 and TRBJ2-2, the complete variable domain reads DGGITQSPKYLFRKEGQNVTLSCEQNLNHDAMYWYRQDPGQGLRLIYYSQIVNDFQKGDIAEGYSVSREKKESFPLTVTSAQKNPTAFYLCASSIGGIDTGELFFGEGSRLTVL.